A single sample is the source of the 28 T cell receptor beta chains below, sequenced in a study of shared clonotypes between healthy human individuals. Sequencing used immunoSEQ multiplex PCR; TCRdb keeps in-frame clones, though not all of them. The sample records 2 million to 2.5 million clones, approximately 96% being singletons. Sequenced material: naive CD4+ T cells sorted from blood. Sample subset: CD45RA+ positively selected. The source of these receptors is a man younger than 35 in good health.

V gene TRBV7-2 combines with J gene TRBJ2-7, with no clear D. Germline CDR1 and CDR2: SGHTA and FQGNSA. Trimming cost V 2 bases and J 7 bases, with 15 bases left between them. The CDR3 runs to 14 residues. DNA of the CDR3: TGTGCCAGCAGCTTAAGAAGGTCGACCCTGGAGCAGTACTTC. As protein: CASSLRRSTLEQYF.

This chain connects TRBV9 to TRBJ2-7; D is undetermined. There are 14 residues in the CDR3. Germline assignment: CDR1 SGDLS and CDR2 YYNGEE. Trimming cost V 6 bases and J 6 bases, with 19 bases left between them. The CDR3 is CASTLVCLALEQYF. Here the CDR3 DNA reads TGTGCCAGCACCCTCGTCTGCCTCGCTCTCGAGCAGTACTTC.

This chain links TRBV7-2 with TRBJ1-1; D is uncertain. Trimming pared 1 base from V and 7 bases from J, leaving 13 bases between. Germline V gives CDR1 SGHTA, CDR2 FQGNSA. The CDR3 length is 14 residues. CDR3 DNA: TGTGCCAGCAGCTTAGTCTTCGGCGTAGATGAAGCTTTCTTT. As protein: CASSLVFGVDEAFF.

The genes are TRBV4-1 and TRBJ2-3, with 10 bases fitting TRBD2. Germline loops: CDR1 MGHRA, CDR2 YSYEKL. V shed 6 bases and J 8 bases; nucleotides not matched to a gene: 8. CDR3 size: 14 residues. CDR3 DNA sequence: TGCGCCAGCAGTCGACTAGCGGGCCTGGGTACGCAGTATTTT. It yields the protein CASSRLAGLGTQYF.

The CDR3 bases are TGTGCCAGCAGTTTGGAGACAGGGAACACTGAAGCTTTCTTT. This sequence encodes CASSLETGNTEAFF. The V call is TRBV27, the J call TRBJ1-1, with D possibly TRBD1 on 6 matching bases. The CDR3 runs to 14 residues. CDR1 is MNHEY and CDR2 is SMNVEV in the germline V gene (reference sequence). The germline V and J ends were trimmed by 3 bases and 1 base, with 9 bases remaining between them.

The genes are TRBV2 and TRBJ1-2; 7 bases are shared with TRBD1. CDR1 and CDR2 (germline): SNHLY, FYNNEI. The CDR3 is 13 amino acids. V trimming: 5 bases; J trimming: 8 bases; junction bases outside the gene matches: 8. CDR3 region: CASSPQTGQGYTF. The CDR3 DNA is TGTGCCAGCAGTCCCCAGACAGGGCAGGGCTACACCTTC.

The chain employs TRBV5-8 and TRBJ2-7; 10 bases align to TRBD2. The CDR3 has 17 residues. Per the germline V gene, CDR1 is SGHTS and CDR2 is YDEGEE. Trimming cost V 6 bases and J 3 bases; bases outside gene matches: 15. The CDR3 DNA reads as TGTGCCAGCAAAGTATTATATGGGACTAGCGTGGGCTACGAGCAGTACTTC. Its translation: CASKVLYGTSVGYEQYF.

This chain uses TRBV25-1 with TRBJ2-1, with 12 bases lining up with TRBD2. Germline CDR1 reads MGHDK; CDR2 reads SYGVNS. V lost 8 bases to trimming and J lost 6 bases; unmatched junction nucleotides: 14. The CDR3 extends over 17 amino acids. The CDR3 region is CASGTSGPYPSGNEQFF. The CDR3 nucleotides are TGTGCCAGCGGGACTAGCGGGCCTTACCCCTCGGGCAATGAGCAGTTCTTC. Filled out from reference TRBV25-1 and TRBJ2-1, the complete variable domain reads EADIYQTPRYLVIGTGKKITLECSQTMGHDKMYWYQQDPGMELHLIHYSYGVNSTEKGDLSSESTVSRIRTEHFPLTLESARPSHTSQYLCASGTSGPYPSGNEQFFGPGTRLTVL.

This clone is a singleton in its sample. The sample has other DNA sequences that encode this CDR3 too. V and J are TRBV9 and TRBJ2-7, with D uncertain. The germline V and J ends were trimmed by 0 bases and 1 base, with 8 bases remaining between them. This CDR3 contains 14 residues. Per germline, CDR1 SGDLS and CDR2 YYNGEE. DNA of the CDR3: TGTGCCAGCAGCGTAGGGGCCGGGTCCTACGAGCAGTACTTC. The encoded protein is CASSVGAGSYEQYF.

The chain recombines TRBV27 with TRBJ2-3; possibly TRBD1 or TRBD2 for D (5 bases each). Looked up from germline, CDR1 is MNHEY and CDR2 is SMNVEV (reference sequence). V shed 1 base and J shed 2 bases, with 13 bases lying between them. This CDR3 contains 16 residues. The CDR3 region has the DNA TGTGCCAGCAGTTTATTGGGGGTTGGGGACACAGATACGCAGTATTTT. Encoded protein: CASSLLGVGDTDTQYF.

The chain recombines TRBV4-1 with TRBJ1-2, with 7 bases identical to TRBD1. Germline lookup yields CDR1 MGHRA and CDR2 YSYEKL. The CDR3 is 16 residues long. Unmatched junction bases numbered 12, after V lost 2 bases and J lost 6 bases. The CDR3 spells CASSQSAQQGTHGYTF. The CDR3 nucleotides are TGCGCCAGCAGCCAATCCGCGCAACAGGGGACCCATGGCTACACCTTC.

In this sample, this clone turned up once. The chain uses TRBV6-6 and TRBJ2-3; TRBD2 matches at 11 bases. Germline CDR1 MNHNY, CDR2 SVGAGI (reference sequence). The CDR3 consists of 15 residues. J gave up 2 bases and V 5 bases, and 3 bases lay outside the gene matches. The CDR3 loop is CASSLAGGFTDTQYF. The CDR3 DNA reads TGTGCCAGCAGTCTAGCGGGGGGTTTCACAGATACGCAGTATTTT.

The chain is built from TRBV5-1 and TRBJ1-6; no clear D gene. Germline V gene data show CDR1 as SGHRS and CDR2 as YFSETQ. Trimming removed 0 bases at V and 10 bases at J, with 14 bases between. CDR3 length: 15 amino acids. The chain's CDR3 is CASSLGPTGSSPLHF. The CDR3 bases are TGCGCCAGCAGCTTGGGTCCCACGGGGTCCTCACCCCTCCACTTT.

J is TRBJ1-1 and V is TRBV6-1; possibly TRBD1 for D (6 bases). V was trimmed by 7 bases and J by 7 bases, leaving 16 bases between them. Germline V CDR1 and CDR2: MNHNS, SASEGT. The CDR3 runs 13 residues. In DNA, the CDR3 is TGTGCCAGCATCCCACAGGGTTCCAATGAAGCTTTCTTT. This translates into CASIPQGSNEAFF.

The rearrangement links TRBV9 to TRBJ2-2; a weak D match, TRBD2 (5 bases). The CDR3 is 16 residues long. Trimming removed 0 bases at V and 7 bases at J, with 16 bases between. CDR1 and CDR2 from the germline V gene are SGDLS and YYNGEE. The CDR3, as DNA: TGTGCCAGCAGCGTAGCTCCTTTTGGACTCAGCGGGGAGCTGTTTTTT. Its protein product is CASSVAPFGLSGELFF. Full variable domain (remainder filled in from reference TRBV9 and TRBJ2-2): DSGVTQTPKHLITATGQRVTLRCSPRSGDLSVYWYQQSLDQGLQFLIQYYNGEERAKGNILERFSAQQFPDLHSELNLSSLELGDSALYFCASSVAPFGLSGELFFGEGSRLTVL.

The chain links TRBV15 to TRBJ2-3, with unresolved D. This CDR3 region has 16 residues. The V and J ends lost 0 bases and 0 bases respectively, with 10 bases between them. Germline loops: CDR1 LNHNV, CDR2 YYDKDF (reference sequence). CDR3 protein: CATSRDRATSTDTQYF. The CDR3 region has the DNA TGTGCCACCAGCAGAGATCGGGCTACCAGCACAGATACGCAGTATTTT.

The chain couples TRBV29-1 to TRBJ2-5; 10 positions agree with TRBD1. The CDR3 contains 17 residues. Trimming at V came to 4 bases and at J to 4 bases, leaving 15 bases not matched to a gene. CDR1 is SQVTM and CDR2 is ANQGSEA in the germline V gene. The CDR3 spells CSVVVGQGIPGRETQYF. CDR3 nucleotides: TGCAGCGTTGTAGTGGGACAGGGGATACCGGGAAGAGAGACCCAGTACTTC.

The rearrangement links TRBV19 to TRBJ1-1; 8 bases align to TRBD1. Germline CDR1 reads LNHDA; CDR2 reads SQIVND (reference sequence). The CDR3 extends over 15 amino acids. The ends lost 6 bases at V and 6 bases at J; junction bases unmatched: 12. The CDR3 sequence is CASRPGLDRESEAFF. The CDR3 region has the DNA TGTGCCAGTAGACCCGGTTTGGACAGGGAATCTGAAGCTTTCTTT. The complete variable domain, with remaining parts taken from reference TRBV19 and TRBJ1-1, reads DGGITQSPKYLFRKEGQNVTLSCEQNLNHDAMYWYRQDPGQGLRLIYYSQIVNDFQKGDIAEGYSVSREKKESFPLTVTSAQKNPTAFYLCASRPGLDRESEAFFGQGTRLTVV.

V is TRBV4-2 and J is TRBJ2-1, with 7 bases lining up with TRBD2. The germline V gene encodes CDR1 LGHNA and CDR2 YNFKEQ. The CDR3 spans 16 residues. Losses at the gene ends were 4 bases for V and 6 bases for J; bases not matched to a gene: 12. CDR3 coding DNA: TGTGCCAGCAGCCCCAACTGGGGGACTACCTCCAATGAGCAGTTCTTC. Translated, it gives CASSPNWGTTSNEQFF.

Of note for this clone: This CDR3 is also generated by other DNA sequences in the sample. CDR3 sequence (DNA): TGTGCCAGCAGCTTAGGTCGCACAGATACGCAGTATTTT. It codes for CASSLGRTDTQYF. The chain recombines TRBV7-2 with TRBJ2-3; D gene uncertain. Trimming removed 1 base at V and 1 base at J, with 3 bases between. The CDR3 is 13 amino acids. Germline-derived CDR1 and CDR2 are SGHTA and FQGNSA.

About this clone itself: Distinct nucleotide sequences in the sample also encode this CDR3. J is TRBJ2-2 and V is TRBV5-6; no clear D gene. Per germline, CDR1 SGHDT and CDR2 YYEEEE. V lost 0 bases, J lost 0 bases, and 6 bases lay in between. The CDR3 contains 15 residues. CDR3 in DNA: TGTGCCAGCAGCTTGGGCAGCCCGAACACCGGGGAGCTGTTTTTT. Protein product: CASSLGSPNTGELFF.

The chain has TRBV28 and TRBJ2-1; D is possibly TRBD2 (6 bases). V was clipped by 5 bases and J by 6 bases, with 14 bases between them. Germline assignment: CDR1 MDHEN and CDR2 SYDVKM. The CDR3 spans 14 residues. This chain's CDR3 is CASSPGGSFNEQFF. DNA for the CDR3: TGTGCCAGCAGTCCCGGGGGTTCGTTCAATGAGCAGTTCTTC. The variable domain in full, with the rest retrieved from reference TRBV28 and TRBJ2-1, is DVKVTQSSRYLVKRTGEKVFLECVQDMDHENMFWYRQDPGLGLRLIYFSYDVKMKEKGDIPEGYSVSREKKERFSLILESASTNQTSMYLCASSPGGSFNEQFFGPGTRLTVL.

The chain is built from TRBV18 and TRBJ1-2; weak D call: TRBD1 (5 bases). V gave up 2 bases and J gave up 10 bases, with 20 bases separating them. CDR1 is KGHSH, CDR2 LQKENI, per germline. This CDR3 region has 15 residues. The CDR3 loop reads CASSPDLGHMSDYTF. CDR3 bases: TGTGCCAGCTCACCAGACCTAGGACATATGTCCGACTACACCTTC.

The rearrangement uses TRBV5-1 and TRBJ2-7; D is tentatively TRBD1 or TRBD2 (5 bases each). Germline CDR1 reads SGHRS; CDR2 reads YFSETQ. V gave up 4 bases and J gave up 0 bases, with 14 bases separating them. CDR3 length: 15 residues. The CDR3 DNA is TGCGCCAGCAGCCCGCCGGGACGAACCTCCTACGAGCAGTACTTC. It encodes CASSPPGRTSYEQYF.

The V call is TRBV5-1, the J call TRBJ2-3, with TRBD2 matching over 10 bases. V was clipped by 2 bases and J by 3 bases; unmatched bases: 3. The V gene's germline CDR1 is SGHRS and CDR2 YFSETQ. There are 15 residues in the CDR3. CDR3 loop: CASSLRTSGTDTQYF. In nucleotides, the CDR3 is TGCGCCAGCAGCTTAAGGACTAGCGGTACAGATACGCAGTATTTT.

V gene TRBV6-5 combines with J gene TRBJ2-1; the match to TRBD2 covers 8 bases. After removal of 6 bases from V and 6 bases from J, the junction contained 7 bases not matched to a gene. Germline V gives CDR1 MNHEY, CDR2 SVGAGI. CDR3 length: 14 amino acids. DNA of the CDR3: TGTGCCAGCAGACCAGGACTAGCTGCCAATGAGCAGTTCTTC. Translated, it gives CASRPGLAANEQFF.

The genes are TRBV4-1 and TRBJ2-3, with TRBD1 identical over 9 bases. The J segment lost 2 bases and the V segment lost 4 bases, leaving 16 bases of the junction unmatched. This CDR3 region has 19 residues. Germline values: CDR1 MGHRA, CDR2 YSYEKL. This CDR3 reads CASSRAATGGQTFTDTQYF. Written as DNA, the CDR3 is TGCGCCAGCAGCCGGGCCGCAACAGGGGGCCAAACATTCACAGATACGCAGTATTTT.

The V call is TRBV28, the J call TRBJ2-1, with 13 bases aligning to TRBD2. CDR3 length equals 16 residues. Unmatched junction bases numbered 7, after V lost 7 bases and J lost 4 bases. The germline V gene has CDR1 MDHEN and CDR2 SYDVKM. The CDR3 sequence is CASNRLAGGHYNEQFF. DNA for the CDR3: TGTGCCAGCAACCGACTAGCGGGGGGCCATTACAATGAGCAGTTCTTC.